What follows is one T cell receptor beta chain and its context. The antigen is undetermined. 60 Vbeta and 13 Jbeta primers were used in PCR. Using immunoSEQ multiplex PCR, the repertoire was profiled, and TCRdb retains in-frame clones only, with some absent. The data show 60,000 to 75,000 clones, about 85% seen once. Germline CDR1 reads SGDLS; CDR2 reads YYNGEE. V shed 0 bases, J shed 4 bases, and the junction held 4 bases outside the gene matches. The CDR3 covers 15 residues. This sample is part of a study of cytomegalovirus exposure and HLA in healthy donors. Study-wide points: Follow-up analysis seemed to connect common viral pathogens with several of the most significant clusters identified. Earlier results showed most TCR beta V segments being productive about 90% or about 30% of the time. According to the study, 180 or so TCR beta chains were cytomegalovirus-associated. Later genetic work tied a missense DCLRE1C variant to beta-chain V and J trimming.

The TCR sequence derives from a female donor in good health and CMV-seronegative. The chain carries TRBV9 and TRBJ1-2; 9 bases line up with TRBD1. Sequenced input: PBMCs. This CDR3 is CASSVGTGEIYGYTF. The CDR3 region has the DNA TGTGCCAGCAGCGTAGGGACAGGGGAAATCTATGGCTACACCTTC.